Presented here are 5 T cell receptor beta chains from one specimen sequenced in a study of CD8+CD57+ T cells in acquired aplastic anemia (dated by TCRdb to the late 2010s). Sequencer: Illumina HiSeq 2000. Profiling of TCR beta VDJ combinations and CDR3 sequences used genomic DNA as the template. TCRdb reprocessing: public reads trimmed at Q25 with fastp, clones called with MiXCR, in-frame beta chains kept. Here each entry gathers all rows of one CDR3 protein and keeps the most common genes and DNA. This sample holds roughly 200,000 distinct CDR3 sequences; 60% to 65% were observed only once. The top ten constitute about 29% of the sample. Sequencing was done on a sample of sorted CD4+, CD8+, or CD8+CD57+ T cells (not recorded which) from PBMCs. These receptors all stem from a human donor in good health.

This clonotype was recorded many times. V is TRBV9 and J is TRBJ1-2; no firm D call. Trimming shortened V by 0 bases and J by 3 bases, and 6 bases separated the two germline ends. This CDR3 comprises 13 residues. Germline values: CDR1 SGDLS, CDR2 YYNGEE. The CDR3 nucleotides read TGTGCCAGCAGCGTAGAGGCAGACTATGGCTACACCTTC. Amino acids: CASSVEADYGYTF.

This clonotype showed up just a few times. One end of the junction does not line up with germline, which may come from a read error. Written as DNA, the CDR3 is TGTGCCAGCAGTTCCGACTGGAACACCGGGGAACTGTTTTTT. This codes for CASSSDWNTGELFF. This chain connects TRBV6-5 to TRBJ2-2, with a tentative D call TRBD2 (5 bases). The CDR3 loop spans 14 amino acids. Germline values: CDR1 MNHEY, CDR2 SVGAGI.

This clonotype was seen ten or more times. Here the CDR3 DNA reads TGTGCCAGCAGCGAGGACAGGGTAGCTAACTATGGCTACACCTTC. Its translation: CASSEDRVANYGYTF. The chain has TRBV5-8 and TRBJ1-2, with 8 bases identical to TRBD1. The V segment lost 4 bases and the J segment 0 bases; nucleotides outside the gene matches: 5. CDR3 length: 15 amino acids. The germline V gene encodes CDR1 SGHTS and CDR2 YDEGEE. The whole variable domain, remainder taken from reference TRBV5-8 and TRBJ1-2, is EAGVTQSPTHLIKTRGQQATLRCSPISGHTSVYWYQQALGLGLQFLLWYDEGEERNRGNFPPRFSGRQFPNYSSELNVNALELEDSALYLCASSEDRVANYGYTFGSGTRLTVV.

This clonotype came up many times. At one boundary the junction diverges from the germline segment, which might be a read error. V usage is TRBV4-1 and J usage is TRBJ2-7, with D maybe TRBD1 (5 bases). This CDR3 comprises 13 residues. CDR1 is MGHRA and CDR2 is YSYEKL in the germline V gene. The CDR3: CASSRDGSTGLDF. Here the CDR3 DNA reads TGCGCCAGCAGCCGAGACGGGTCTACAGGCCTCGACTTC.

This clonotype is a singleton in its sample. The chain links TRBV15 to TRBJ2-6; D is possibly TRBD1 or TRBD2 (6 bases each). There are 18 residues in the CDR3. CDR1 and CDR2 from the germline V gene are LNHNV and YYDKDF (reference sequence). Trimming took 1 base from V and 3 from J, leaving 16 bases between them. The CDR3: CATSRGGAFQGGANVLTF. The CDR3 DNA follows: TGTGCCACCAGCAGAGGGGGGGCTTTTCAGGGTGGGGCCAACGTCCTGACTTTC.